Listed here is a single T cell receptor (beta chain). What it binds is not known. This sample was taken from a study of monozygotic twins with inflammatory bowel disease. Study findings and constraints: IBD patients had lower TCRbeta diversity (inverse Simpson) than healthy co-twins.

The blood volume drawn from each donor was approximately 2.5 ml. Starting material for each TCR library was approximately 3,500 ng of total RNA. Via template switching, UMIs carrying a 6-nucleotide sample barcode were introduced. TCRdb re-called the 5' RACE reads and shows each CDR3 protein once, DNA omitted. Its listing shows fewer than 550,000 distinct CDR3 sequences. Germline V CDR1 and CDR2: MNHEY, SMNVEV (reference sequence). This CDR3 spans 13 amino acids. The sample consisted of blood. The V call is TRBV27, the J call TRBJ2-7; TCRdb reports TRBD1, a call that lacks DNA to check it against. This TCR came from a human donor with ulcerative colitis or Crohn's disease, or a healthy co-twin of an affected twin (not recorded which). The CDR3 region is CASRGRGQGKQYF.